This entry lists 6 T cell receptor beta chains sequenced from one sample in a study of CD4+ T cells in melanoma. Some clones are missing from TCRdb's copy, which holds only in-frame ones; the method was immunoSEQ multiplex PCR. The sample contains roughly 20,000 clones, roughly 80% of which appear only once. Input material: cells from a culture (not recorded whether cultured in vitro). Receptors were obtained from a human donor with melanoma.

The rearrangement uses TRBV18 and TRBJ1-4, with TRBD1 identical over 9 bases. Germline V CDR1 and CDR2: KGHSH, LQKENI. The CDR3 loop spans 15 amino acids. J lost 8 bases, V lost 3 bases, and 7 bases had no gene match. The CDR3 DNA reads TGTGCCAGCTCACCTTACAGGGGGCTCCGGGAAAAACTGTTTTTT. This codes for CASSPYRGLREKLFF.

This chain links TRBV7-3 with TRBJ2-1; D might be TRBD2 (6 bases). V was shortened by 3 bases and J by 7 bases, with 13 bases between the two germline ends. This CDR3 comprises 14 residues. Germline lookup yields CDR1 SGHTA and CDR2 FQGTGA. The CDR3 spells CASSFGRAGNEQFF. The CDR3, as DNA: TGTGCCAGCAGCTTCGGCAGGGCGGGGAATGAGCAGTTCTTC.

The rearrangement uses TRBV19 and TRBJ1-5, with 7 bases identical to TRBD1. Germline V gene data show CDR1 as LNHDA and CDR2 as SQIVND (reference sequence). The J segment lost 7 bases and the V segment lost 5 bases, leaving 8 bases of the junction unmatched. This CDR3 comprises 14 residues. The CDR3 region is CASSATGSAQPQHF. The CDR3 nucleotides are TGTGCCAGTAGTGCGACAGGGAGTGCCCAGCCCCAGCATTTT.

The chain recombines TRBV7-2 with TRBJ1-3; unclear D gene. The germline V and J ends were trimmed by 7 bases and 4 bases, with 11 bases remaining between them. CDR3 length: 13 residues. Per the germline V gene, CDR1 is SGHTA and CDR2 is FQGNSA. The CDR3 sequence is CASTPTPGNTIYF. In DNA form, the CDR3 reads TGTGCCAGCACCCCGACCCCGGGAAACACCATATATTTT.

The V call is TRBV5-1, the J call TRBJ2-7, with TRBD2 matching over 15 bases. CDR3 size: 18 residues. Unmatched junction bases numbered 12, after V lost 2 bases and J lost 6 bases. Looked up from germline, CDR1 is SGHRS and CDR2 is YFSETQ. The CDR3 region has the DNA TGCGCCAGCAGCTTCCTCGGACTAGCGGGGGGGCTTTATCCCGAGCAGTACTTC. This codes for CASSFLGLAGGLYPEQYF.

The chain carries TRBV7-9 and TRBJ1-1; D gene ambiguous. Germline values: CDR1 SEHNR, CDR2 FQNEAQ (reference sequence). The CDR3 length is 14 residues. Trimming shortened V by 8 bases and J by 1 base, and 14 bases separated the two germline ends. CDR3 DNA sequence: TGTGCCAGCGGACCGGGAATATCGAACACTGAAGCTTTCTTT. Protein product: CASGPGISNTEAFF.